This T cell receptor beta chain was captured by sequencing in a study of human T cells and chemical hapten exposure. Many counts were recorded for this clonotype. Time point reported: healthy volunteer bleed at 2 weeks. The total RNA was obtained from whole blood that was not fractionated. A single record per CDR3 protein comes from TCRdb applying MiXCR to the RACE reads. This table has about 45,000 distinct CDR3 sequences, about 4.5% appearing once. Germline V CDR1 and CDR2: KGHDR, SFDVKD. Trimming took 4 bases from V and 0 from J, leaving 15 bases between them. CDR3 size: 17 residues. Sequences were obtained from whole blood. The chain has TRBV24-1 and TRBJ1-5; D remains unclear. The origin of this receptor is a human donor in good health. Some clones in this sample may be carry-over from other donors' samples. The CDR3, as DNA: TGTGCCACCAGTGACCACCGGGAACAGTATAGCAATCAGCCCCAGCATTTT. This sequence encodes CATSDHREQYSNQPQHF.